What follows are 10 T cell receptor beta chains derived from one specimen sequenced in a study of regulatory T cells in long-lasting Graves disease. Sample time point: newly diagnosed GD, antithyroid drugs for less than 3 months. The TCR library used RNA extracted from PBMCs. The authors built TCR beta libraries using iRepertoire HTBI primers and Arm-PCR of CDR3 regions. TCRdb fed the multiplex PCR reads into MiXCR, producing one record per CDR3 protein. The data contain roughly 610,000 distinct CDR3 sequences, roughly 16% of them singletons. This sample also appeared in a second study, on T cells in Graves' hyperthyroidism and ophthalmopathy.

The starting material was peripheral blood mononuclear cells (PBMCs), obtained at new diagnosis, from a patient treated with antithyroid drugs. The source of these receptors is a young man with Graves disease.

This clonotype was seen a few times. V gene TRBV5-1 combines with J gene TRBJ2-2, with TRBD1 matching over 8 bases. The CDR3 has 16 amino acids. With V trimmed by 0 bases and J by 2 bases, 3 bases remained unmatched. Germline V gene data show CDR1 as SGHRS and CDR2 as YFSETQ. The CDR3, as DNA: TGCGCCAGCAGCTTGGAGCAGGGGGCTAACACCGGGGAGCTGTTTTTT. Protein sequence: CASSLEQGANTGELFF.

This clonotype has more than one count but fewer than ten. CDR3 sequence (DNA): TGCAGTGCTGTAACAGGGAGTCTCGGGGTAGAGCAGTTCTTC. This sequence encodes CSAVTGSLGVEQFF. V usage is TRBV20-1 and J usage is TRBJ2-1, with D tentatively TRBD1 (6 bases). Looked up from germline, CDR1 is DFQATT and CDR2 is SNEGSKA (reference sequence). V dropped 5 bases and J dropped 10 bases, with 21 bases sitting between them. The CDR3 is made up of 14 amino acids.

In this sample, this clonotype turned up a few times. The chain links TRBV9 to TRBJ2-2; 10 nucleotides match TRBD2. The CDR3 has 15 amino acids. V was clipped by 3 bases and J by 6 bases; unmatched bases: 5. Germline lookup yields CDR1 SGDLS and CDR2 YYNGEE. The CDR3 spells CASSASGTSAGELFF. CDR3 bases: TGTGCCAGCAGCGCTAGTGGGACTAGCGCCGGGGAGCTGTTTTTT.

This clonotype came up a few times. This chain connects TRBV20-1 to TRBJ2-6; D is uncertain. V lost 6 bases and J lost 0, with 21 bases in between. The CDR3 has 18 amino acids. CDR1 is DFQATT and CDR2 is SNEGSKA in the germline V gene (reference sequence). The CDR3 loop is CSAYVPGSLSSGANVLTF. The CDR3 DNA is TGCAGTGCCTACGTACCCGGCTCACTCTCCTCTGGGGCCAACGTCCTGACTTTC.

This clonotype was found a few times. The V gene is TRBV7-3, the J gene TRBJ2-6; 7 nucleotides match TRBD1. The V segment lost 0 bases and the J segment 2 bases; nucleotides outside the gene matches: 4. CDR1 and CDR2 (germline): SGHTA, FQGTGA. The CDR3 spans 17 residues. The CDR3 loop reads CASSLTFRGTGANVLTF. The CDR3 DNA follows: TGTGCCAGCAGCTTAACGTTCAGGGGGACTGGGGCCAACGTCCTGACTTTC.

This clonotype showed up many times. The chain recombines TRBV7-9 with TRBJ2-7; 9 bases line up with TRBD1. The germline gives CDR1 SEHNR, CDR2 FQNEAQ (reference sequence). CDR3 size: 18 residues. With V trimmed by 5 bases and J by 6 bases, 20 bases remained unmatched. The CDR3 bases are TGTGCCAGCAGCCCACAGGGGGCCTGGGCGGGTGACCAGGGCGAGCAGTACTTC. Its protein product is CASSPQGAWAGDQGEQYF. Complete variable domain (other parts from reference TRBV7-9 and TRBJ2-7): DTGVSQNPRHKITKRGQNVTFRCDPISEHNRLYWYRQTLGQGPEFLTYFQNEAQLEKSRLLSDRFSAERPKGSFSTLEIQRTEQGDSAMYLCASSPQGAWAGDQGEQYFGPGTRLTVT.

The V gene is TRBV11-2, the J gene TRBJ2-3, with 7 bases lining up with TRBD2. Germline CDR1 reads SGHAT; CDR2 reads FQNNGV. V lost 3 bases, J lost 4 bases, and 10 bases stayed unmatched. The CDR3 loop spans 16 amino acids. CDR3 nucleotide sequence: TGTGCCAGCAGCTTCGGTCGCGGGAGAGGACCAGATACGCAGTATTTT. Its translation is CASSFGRGRGPDTQYF.

With regard to this clonotype: A much larger clone is a single base away; this may be a read error. This chain connects TRBV10-3 to TRBJ2-1; TRBD2 agrees at 7 bases. CDR3 length equals 13 residues. Germline lookup yields CDR1 ENHRY and CDR2 SYGVKD. CDR3 in amino acids: CAVSLGEGNEQFF. The CDR3, as DNA: TGTGCCGTCAGCCTAGGGGAGGGCAATGAGCAGTTCTTC.

The V and J genes are TRBV5-4 and TRBJ1-2; D remains unclear. V lost 0 bases and J lost 6, with 9 bases in between. The CDR3 sequence is 13 residues long. Germline CDR1 reads SGHNT; CDR2 reads YYREEE (reference sequence). The CDR3 sequence: CASSLEPRDGYTF. As DNA, the CDR3 is TGTGCCAGCAGCTTGGAGCCTCGGGATGGCTACACCTTC. The whole variable domain, remainder taken from reference TRBV5-4 and TRBJ1-2, is ETGVTQSPTHLIKTRGQQVTLRCSSQSGHNTVSWYQQALGQGPQFIFQYYREEENGRGNFPPRFSGLQFPNYSSELNVNALELDDSALYLCASSLEPRDGYTFGSGTRLTVV.

The gene calls are TRBV5-1 and TRBJ2-7; 14 positions match TRBD2. The germline gives CDR1 SGHRS, CDR2 YFSETQ. The CDR3 spans 21 residues. V was clipped by 3 bases and J by 2 bases; unmatched bases: 19. Written as DNA, the CDR3 is TGCGCCAGCAGCTCGAGGGGGACCGGGACTAGCGGGAGAATAGGACCCTACGAGCAGTACTTC. This gives the protein CASSSRGTGTSGRIGPYEQYF.